This is a list of T cell receptor beta chains from one sample in a study of regulatory T cells in long-lasting Graves disease. TCRdb recomputed calls from the multiplex PCR reads with MiXCR, one row per CDR3 protein. The sample holds about 350,000 distinct CDR3 sequences, around 15% seen once. Another study also made use of these data, one on T cells in Graves' hyperthyroidism and ophthalmopathy.

The material sequenced was peripheral blood mononuclear cells (PBMCs), taken at new diagnosis, from a patient treated with antithyroid drugs. These receptors originate from a man between 40 and 49 years old with Graves disease. Both conserved end residues are part of each CDR3. The D gene is left open where the match is weak. A row's size may be missing; if present it is once, few, many or a size class.

abundance	v_gene	j_gene	len	d_gene	CDR3nt	CDR3aa
-	TRBV28	TRBJ1-6	12	-	TGTGCCAGCAGCAGCGGCCCGCCACCCCCCCACTTT	CASSSGPPPPHF
-	TRBV5-1	TRBJ2-3	17	-	TGTGCCAGCAGCTCCACCCGGGCCGACGCAAAAACAGATACGCAGTATTTT	CASSSTRADAKTDTQYF
few	TRBV5-1	TRBJ2-7	15	TRBD1	TGCGCCAGCAGCCCGGGGACAGGGGGCTCGGGAGAGCAGTACTTC	CASSPGTGGSGEQYF
many	TRBV7-2	TRBJ2-5	15	-	TGTGCCAGCAGCCCCCAAAGGGGGGCGGGGGAGACCCAGTACTTC	CASSPQRGAGETQYF
few	TRBV25-1	TRBJ2-7	14	-	TGTGCCAGCAGTGACCCCGGGACCCTCGGCGAGCAGTACTTC	CASSDPGTLGEQYF
many	TRBV10-3	TRBJ2-2	15	-	TGTGCCATCAGTGCTCAGACAGCGAACACCGGGGAGCTGTTTTTT	CAISAQTANTGELFF
-	TRBV2	TRBJ1-6	15	-	TGTGCCAGCAGTCTCGGGCCCGCTCCTATTTCACCCCTCCACTTT	CASSLGPAPISPLHF
-	TRBV11-2	TRBJ2-7	15	-	TGTGCCAGCAGCTTAGATCGGGGGGCCCTAGACGAGCAGTACTTC	CASSLDRGALDEQYF
many	TRBV29-1	TRBJ2-2	15	-	TGCAGCGTTGCCCCAGGGAGTATGGTCACCGGGGAGCTGTTTTTT	CSVAPGSMVTGELFF
-	TRBV4-2	TRBJ1-5	15	-	TGTGCCAGCAGCCAAGAAATACTCGGAAGTCAGCCCCAGCATTTT	CASSQEILGSQPQHF
-	TRBV6-1	TRBJ1-2	14	-	TGTGCCATCAGCCGGGCGGGCCTAGACTATGGCTACACCTTC	CAISRAGLDYGYTF
few	TRBV20-1	TRBJ2-5	14	TRBD2	TGCAGTGCTAGGCGGGGGGACGACCAAGAGACCCAGTACTTC	CSARRGDDQETQYF
-	TRBV5-4	TRBJ2-5	14	-	TGTGCCAGCAGCTTGGACTACATACAAGAGACCCAGTACTTC	CASSLDYIQETQYF
-	TRBV3-1	TRBJ2-1	13	TRBD2	TGTGCCAGCAGCCAGAAGTATTTAGGGACTAGACGCTTC	CASSQKYLGTRRF
many	TRBV9	TRBJ2-3	16	TRBD2	TGTGCCAGCAGCGCGGGATCTAGCGGGGGTGCGGATACGCAGTATTTT	CASSAGSSGGADTQYF